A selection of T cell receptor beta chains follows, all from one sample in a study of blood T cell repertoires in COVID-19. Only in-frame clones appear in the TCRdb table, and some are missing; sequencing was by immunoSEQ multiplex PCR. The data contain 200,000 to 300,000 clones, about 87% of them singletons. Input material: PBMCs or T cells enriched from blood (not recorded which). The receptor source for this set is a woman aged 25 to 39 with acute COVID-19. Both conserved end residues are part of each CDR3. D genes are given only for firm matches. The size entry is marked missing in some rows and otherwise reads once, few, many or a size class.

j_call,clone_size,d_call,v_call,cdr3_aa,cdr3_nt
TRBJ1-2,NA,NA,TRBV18,CASSPDTRAGGYTF,TGTGCCAGCTCCCCTGACACGAGGGCGGGAGGCTACACCTTC
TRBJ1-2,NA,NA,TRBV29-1,CSVDRGEGYTF,TGCAGCGTTGATCGCGGGGAAGGCTACACCTTC
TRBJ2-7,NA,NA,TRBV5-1,CASSSGYSSYEQYF,TGCGCCAGCAGCTCTGGCTACAGCTCCTACGAGCAGTACTTC
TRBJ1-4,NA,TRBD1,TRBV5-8,CASSFDREGGKLFF,TGTGCCAGCAGCTTCGACAGGGAAGGAGGAAAACTGTTTTTT
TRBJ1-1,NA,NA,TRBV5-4,CASSWGGGPEAFF,TGTGCCAGCAGCTGGGGGGGAGGGCCTGAAGCTTTCTTT
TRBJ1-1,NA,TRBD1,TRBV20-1,CSAPGTAEAFF,TGCAGTGCACCAGGGACAGCTGAAGCTTTCTTT
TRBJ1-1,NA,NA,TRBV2,CASSEGGMNTEAFF,TGTGCCAGCAGTGAAGGGGGCATGAACACTGAAGCTTTCTTT
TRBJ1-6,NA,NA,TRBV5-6,CASSPATSRNSPLHF,TGTGCCAGCAGCCCCGCGACTAGCAGAAATTCACCCCTCCACTTT
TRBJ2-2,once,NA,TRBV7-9,CASSLEPGLTGELFF,TGTGCCAGCAGCTTAGAACCAGGACTCACCGGGGAGCTGTTTTTT
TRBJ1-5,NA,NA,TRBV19,CASSIRGELRNQPQHF,TGTGCCAGTAGTATACGGGGTGAGTTGCGCAATCAGCCCCAGCATTTT
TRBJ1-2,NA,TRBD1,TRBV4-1,CASSQGQGGYTF,TGCGCCAGCAGCCAAGGACAGGGCGGCTACACCTTC
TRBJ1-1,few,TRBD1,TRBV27,CASSWGDSTTEAFF,TGTGCCAGCAGTTGGGGGGACAGTACCACTGAAGCTTTCTTT
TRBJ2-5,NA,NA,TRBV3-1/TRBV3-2,CASSPPEGGAGETQYF,TGTGCCAGCAGCCCCCCGGAGGGCGGGGCTGGGGAGACCCAGTACTTC
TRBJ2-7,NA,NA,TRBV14,CASSQDGYEQYF,TGTGCCAGCAGCCAAGACGGTTACGAGCAGTACTTC
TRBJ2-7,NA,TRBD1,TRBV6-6,CASSYRDRINEQYF,TGTGCCAGCAGTTACCGGGACAGGATAAACGAGCAGTACTTC
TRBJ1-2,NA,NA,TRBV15,CATSRDGEGLDGYTF,TGTGCCACCAGCAGAGATGGTGAGGGACTGGATGGCTACACCTTC
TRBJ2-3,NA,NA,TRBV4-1,CASSQETAGESTDTQYF,TGCGCCAGCAGCCAGGAAACCGCAGGGGAGAGCACAGATACGCAGTATTTT
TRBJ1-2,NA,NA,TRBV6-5,CASSMDSPNYGYTF,TGTGCCAGCAGTATGGACAGTCCTAACTATGGCTACACCTTC
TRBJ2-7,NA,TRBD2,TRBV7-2,CASSLAGSGETISYEQYF,TGTGCCAGCAGCTTAGCGGGGAGCGGGGAAACGATCTCCTACGAGCAGTACTTC
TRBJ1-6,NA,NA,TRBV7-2,CASSLVAAANSPLHF,TGTGCCAGCAGCTTAGTTGCGGCGGCAAATTCACCCCTCCACTTT
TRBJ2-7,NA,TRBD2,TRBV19,CASSPWTSGYEQYF,TGTGCCAGTTCTCCCTGGACTAGCGGCTACGAGCAGTACTTC
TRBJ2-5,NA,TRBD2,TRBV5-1,CASSLGWGAGAKETQYF,TGCGCCAGCAGCTTGGGGTGGGGAGCGGGGGCCAAAGAGACCCAGTACTTC
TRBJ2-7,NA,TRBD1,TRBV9,CASSVAGGQGASEQYF,TGTGCCAGCAGCGTAGCTGGGGGACAGGGGGCTAGCGAGCAGTACTTC
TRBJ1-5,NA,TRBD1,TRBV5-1,CASSFGTGFGTNQPQHF,TGCGCCAGCAGCTTTGGGACAGGGTTTGGGACCAATCAGCCCCAGCATTTT
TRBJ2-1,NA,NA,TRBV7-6,CASSPGENEQFF,TGTGCCAGCAGCCCCGGAGAGAATGAGCAGTTCTTC
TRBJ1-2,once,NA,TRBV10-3,CAISLHPGRDYGYTF,TGTGCCATCAGTCTACACCCCGGGAGGGACTATGGCTACACCTTC